Following are 22 T cell receptor beta chains from one sample sequenced in a study of OX40 agonist ivuxolimab in advanced cancers. Library creation used the immunoSEQ multiplex PCR assay. TCRdb limited this immuneACCESS table to in-frame rearrangements with V and J called. A share of clones is missing; checked studies link under half to unresolved V genes, and the rest is unexplained. The sample table records tens of thousands of clones; approximately 91% of these occur just once. 6.9% of the sample belongs to the ten largest clones. The material was CD4+ or CD8+ T cells sorted from blood, obtained in a trial of the OX40 agonist ivuxolimab. The receptors derive from an adult with an advanced solid tumor such as melanoma, head and neck, liver or kidney cancer.

This chain joins TRBV7-9 and TRBJ2-7; 7 bases are a match to TRBD2. The V segment lost 5 bases and the J segment 0 bases; nucleotides outside the gene matches: 10. Germline-derived CDR1 and CDR2 are SEHNR and FQNEAQ (reference sequence). The length of the CDR3 is 16 residues. The CDR3 bases are TGTGCCAGCAGCCCAAAGAGCGGGGTCGACTCCTACGAGCAGTACTTC. Translating gives CASSPKSGVDSYEQYF. Supplemented by reference TRBV7-9 and TRBJ2-7, the full variable domain reads DTGVSQNPRHKITKRGQNVTFRCDPISEHNRLYWYRQTLGQGPEFLTYFQNEAQLEKSRLLSDRFSAERPKGSFSTLEIQRTEQGDSAMYLCASSPKSGVDSYEQYFGPGTRLTVT.

The chain employs TRBV5-1 and TRBJ2-7; D perhaps matches TRBD2 (5 bases). The CDR3 is 15 residues long. With 6 bases removed from V and 7 bases from J, the gap between germline ends came to 23 bases. Germline CDR1 is SGHRS and CDR2 is YFSETQ. The CDR3 nucleotides are TGCGCCAGCAAGCAGGAGGCCTTTTCATCCGGGGAGCAGTACTTC. It codes for CASKQEAFSSGEQYF.

The V and J genes are TRBV20-1 and TRBJ1-2; D not certain. The CDR3 runs 10 residues. V was trimmed by 2 bases and J by 8 bases, leaving 6 bases between them. Germline CDR1 is DFQATT and CDR2 is SNEGSKA (reference sequence). CDR3 sequence (DNA): TGCAGTGCTAGAACAGTCGGCTACACCTTC. Protein: CSARTVGYTF.

This chain connects TRBV7-6 to TRBJ2-7, with 9 positions matching TRBD2. From germline, CDR1 is SGHVS and CDR2 FNYEAQ. The CDR3 covers 16 residues. The J segment lost 5 bases and the V segment lost 1 base, leaving 9 bases of the junction unmatched. The CDR3 loop is CASSLGASGMFHEQYF. In DNA, the CDR3 is TGTGCCAGCAGCTTAGGGGCTAGCGGGATGTTTCACGAGCAGTACTTC.

A single count supports this clone. V usage is TRBV5-8 and J usage is TRBJ2-1; D gene ambiguous. CDR3 length: 12 residues. Germline values: CDR1 SGHTS, CDR2 YDEGEE. V was trimmed by 5 bases and J by 8 bases, leaving 11 bases between them. The CDR3 loop reads CASRPRVDEQFF. CDR3 nucleotide sequence: TGTGCCAGCAGGCCACGGGTAGATGAGCAGTTCTTC.

V usage is TRBV5-1 and J usage is TRBJ2-5; 9 bases are shared with TRBD1. The CDR3 has 18 residues. Per the germline V gene, CDR1 is SGHRS and CDR2 is YFSETQ. V shed 0 bases and J 2 bases; nucleotides not matched to a gene: 11. The CDR3 DNA sequence: TGCGCCAGCAGCTTGGTTGGTACGACAGGGGGTTTACAAGAGACCCAGTACTTC. Its translation is CASSLVGTTGGLQETQYF.

The V gene is TRBV5-1, the J gene TRBJ2-3; 11 bases fit TRBD2. Germline CDR1 SGHRS, CDR2 YFSETQ. Germline trimming cut 4 bases from V and 4 bases from J; bases unmatched to any gene: 8. This CDR3 is 16 amino acids long. The CDR3, as DNA: TGCGCCAGCAGCCAGCCTAGCGGGAGGACTGCAGATACGCAGTATTTT. Translated: CASSQPSGRTADTQYF.

The rearrangement uses TRBV6-1 and TRBJ2-2; D is tentatively TRBD1 or TRBD2 (5 bases each). The ends were cut back, 6 bases at V and 5 bases at J, with 13 bases in the middle. CDR1 and CDR2 (germline): MNHNS, SASEGT. This CDR3 spans 14 amino acids. CDR3 residues: CASRRQRGTGELFF. The CDR3 region has the DNA TGTGCCAGCAGGAGACAGCGCGGGACCGGGGAGCTGTTTTTT.

The gene calls are TRBV5-8 and TRBJ1-5; D gene ambiguous. V shed 1 base and J shed 2 bases, with 4 bases lying between them. CDR3 length equals 13 residues. CDR1 and CDR2 from the germline V gene are SGHTS and YDEGEE. In DNA, the CDR3 is TGTGCCAGCAGCTTGCAGGGCAATCAGCCCCAGCATTTT. Its translation is CASSLQGNQPQHF.

This sequence joins TRBV11-2 and TRBJ2-4; the D gene could be TRBD1 or TRBD2 (6 bases each). CDR3 size: 16 residues. CDR1 and CDR2 (germline): SGHAT, FQNNGV. V lost 5 bases and J lost 0, with 14 bases in between. The CDR3 DNA is TGTGCCAGCAGCCTGCTTGGGGGGCTAGCCAAAAACATTCAGTACTTC. Its protein product is CASSLLGGLAKNIQYF.

On this clone itself: Sequence at one end of the junction differs from germline and may be a read error. V and J are TRBV7-7 and TRBJ2-1; perhaps TRBD1 as D (5 bases). This CDR3 spans 13 amino acids. CDR1 is SSHAT and CDR2 is FNYEAQ in the germline V gene (reference sequence). CDR3 amino acids: CASSTGQNNEQFF. As DNA, the CDR3 is TGTGCTAGCAGCACCGGACAAAACAATGAGCAGTTCTTC.

J is TRBJ2-7 and V is TRBV27; D is undetermined. The CDR3 has 15 amino acids. V lost 5 bases and J lost 0, with 14 bases in between. Germline V gene sequence: CDR1 MNHEY, CDR2 SMNVEV (reference sequence). In DNA, the CDR3 is TGTGCCAGCAGTGCCGCCGGGTTAAGCTCCTACGAGCAGTACTTC. Encoded protein: CASSAAGLSSYEQYF.

The chain employs TRBV30 and TRBJ2-1, with 12 bases fitting TRBD2. The CDR3 consists of 19 residues. The J segment lost 3 bases and the V segment lost 6 bases, leaving 18 bases of the junction unmatched. In germline, CDR1 is GTSNPN, CDR2 SVGIG (reference sequence). This CDR3 is CACRRGTSGSPLRYNEQFF. Here the CDR3 DNA reads TGTGCCTGCAGGAGAGGGACTAGCGGGTCCCCGCTACGCTACAATGAGCAGTTCTTC.

V usage is TRBV7-2 and J usage is TRBJ2-2, with 13 bases identical to TRBD2. The CDR3 is 14 residues long. With V trimmed by 4 bases and J by 8 bases, 1 base remained unmatched. The V gene's germline CDR1 is SGHTA and CDR2 FQGNSA. The DNA of the CDR3 is TGTGCCAGCAGCTCGGGACTAGCGGGAGGGGAGCTGTTTTTT. Translation: CASSSGLAGGELFF.

The chain uses TRBV7-9 and TRBJ2-7; D could derive from TRBD1 or TRBD2 (6 bases each). V lost 1 base to trimming and J lost 6 bases, with 13 bases between them. The CDR3 is 14 residues long. CDR1 is SEHNR, CDR2 FQNEAQ, per germline (reference sequence). The CDR3 loop reads CASSLDRGAGEQYF. CDR3 coding DNA: TGTGCCAGCAGCTTAGATAGGGGGGCCGGCGAGCAGTACTTC.

This chain links TRBV28 with TRBJ2-3; 12 bases align to TRBD2. There are 18 residues in the CDR3. Germline V lookup: CDR1 MDHEN, CDR2 SYDVKM. Trimming at V came to 3 bases and at J to 0 bases, leaving 7 bases not matched to a gene. The CDR3 loop is CASSLGLAGGPSTDTQYF. The CDR3 DNA reads TGTGCCAGCAGTTTGGGGCTAGCGGGAGGGCCCAGCACAGATACGCAGTATTTT.

The chain links TRBV27 to TRBJ2-3; D perhaps matches TRBD2 (6 bases). V was shortened by 6 bases and J by 2 bases, with 15 bases between the two germline ends. The CDR3 extends over 15 amino acids. CDR1 MNHEY and CDR2 SMNVEV come from the germline V gene (reference sequence). In DNA, the CDR3 is TGTGCCAGCAGCCGGTTTGGGGGGTCCACAGATACGCAGTATTTT. Its protein is CASSRFGGSTDTQYF.

The rearrangement links TRBV19 to TRBJ2-7; 7 bases are shared with TRBD1. Germline CDR1 is LNHDA and CDR2 is SQIVND (reference sequence). V shed 4 bases, J shed 3 bases, and the junction held 9 bases outside the gene matches. The CDR3 totals 15 residues. CDR3 sequence: CASSTSGTAFYEQYF. Written as DNA, the CDR3 is TGTGCCAGTAGTACTTCCGGGACAGCTTTCTACGAGCAGTACTTC.

The rearrangement links TRBV28 to TRBJ1-2; D is unclear. Germline V lookup: CDR1 MDHEN, CDR2 SYDVKM. Trimming took off 7 bases at V and 3 bases at J, with 15 bases between the two ends. The CDR3 totals 14 residues. The CDR3 sequence: CASTVGQRDYGYTF. CDR3 nucleotide sequence: TGTGCCAGCACCGTAGGGCAGCGCGACTATGGCTACACCTTC.

V gene TRBV10-3 combines with J gene TRBJ1-1, with unresolved D. This CDR3 region has 13 residues. Trimming stripped 6 bases from V and 1 base from J, with 9 bases between. Germline values: CDR1 ENHRY, CDR2 SYGVKD. The CDR3 loop reads CAIRTNQNTEAFF. DNA for the CDR3: TGTGCCATCAGAACCAACCAGAACACTGAAGCTTTCTTT.

A note on this clone: Within the sample, other DNA sequences also encode this same CDR3. The gene calls are TRBV9 and TRBJ2-1, with 15 bases identical to TRBD2. The junction had 2 bases not matched to a gene; V was cut back by 0 bases and J by 1 base. CDR3 length: 18 amino acids. From germline, CDR1 is SGDLS and CDR2 YYNGEE. The CDR3 loop reads CASSVAGLAGGSYNEQFF. The CDR3, as DNA: TGTGCCAGCAGCGTAGCAGGACTAGCGGGAGGGTCCTACAATGAGCAGTTCTTC.

The genes are TRBV6-1 and TRBJ2-1; TRBD2 matches at 14 bases. Per the germline V gene, CDR1 is MNHNS and CDR2 is SASEGT. The CDR3 totals 16 residues. V dropped 0 bases and J dropped 8; count of bases not matched to a gene: 3. CDR3 coding DNA: TGTGCCAGCAGTGAAGCCGGGACTAGCGGGAGCGATGAGCAGTTCTTC. This gives the protein CASSEAGTSGSDEQFF.